Listed below are T cell receptor beta chains from one sample, sequenced in a study of CD8 T cells in Susac syndrome. MiXCR, run by TCRdb on the immunoSEQ multiplex PCR reads, gives a single entry per CDR3 protein. This table holds over 120,000 distinct CDR3 sequences, approximately 95% found once. The sample was CD4+ T cells from PBMCs. Receptor source: a human donor with Susac syndrome. Both conserved end residues are part of each CDR3. The D gene is left open where the match is weak. Clone size is shown for a subset of rows, as once, few, many or a class of expanded clone.

TRBD1	TRBV5-1	TRBJ2-7	once	TGCGCCAGCAGCTTGTGGCCGACAGGGGCCTACGAGCAGTACTTC	CASSLWPTGAYEQYF
.	TRBV7-8	TRBJ1-6	.	TGTGCCAGCAGCTTAGGAGGGTTCAATTCACCCCTCCACTTT	CASSLGGFNSPLHF
.	TRBV14	TRBJ2-6	.	TGTGCCAGCAGTCGTGCGGGACCCAACTCTGGGGCCAACGTCCTGACTTTC	CASSRAGPNSGANVLTF
.	TRBV24-1	TRBJ2-7	.	TGTGCCACCAGTGATGCCCTGGGCGAGCAGTACTTC	CATSDALGEQYF
.	TRBV5-6	TRBJ1-5	once	TGTGCCAGCAGCCCTAATGGCGGGGGAAATCAGCCCCAGCATTTT	CASSPNGGGNQPQHF
TRBD1	TRBV20-1	TRBJ1-2	.	TGCAGTGCTAGTACGGGACAGGGCGCCTATGGCTACACCTTC	CSASTGQGAYGYTF
TRBD2	TRBV28	TRBJ2-7	.	TGTGCCAGCAGCACAGGGTTTGGGGGTAGCGGGAGTGGTCGCCCCTACGAGCAGTACTTC	CASSTGFGGSGSGRPYEQYF
TRBD2	TRBV7-2	TRBJ2-7	.	TGTGCCAGCAGCTTCGCAGCGGGAGGCTTCTACGAGCAGTACTTC	CASSFAAGGFYEQYF
.	TRBV15	TRBJ2-7	.	TGTGCCACCAGCAGAGATAGAGGCTACGAGCAGTACTTC	CATSRDRGYEQYF
.	TRBV9	TRBJ1-2	few	TGTGCCAGCAGCGTAGACGGCAACTATGGCTACACCTTC	CASSVDGNYGYTF
.	TRBV13	TRBJ2-3	.	TGTGCCAGCAGCTTAGGCTGGACGGATACGCAGTATTTT	CASSLGWTDTQYF
.	TRBV12-3/TRBV12-4	TRBJ2-3	.	TGTGCCAGCAGTTTAGGGGCCCGTAGCGCAGATACGCAGTATTTT	CASSLGARSADTQYF
TRBD2	TRBV5-1	TRBJ2-3	.	TGCGCCAGCAGCCTAGCGGGGGCCGACACAGATACGCAGTATTTT	CASSLAGADTDTQYF
.	TRBV2	TRBJ1-2	.	TGTGCCAGCAGCTTCCAGGGTCAGGGCTACACCTTC	CASSFQGQGYTF
.	TRBV7-2	TRBJ2-2	.	TGTGCCAGCAGCCCACCGGGACACACCGGGGAGCTGTTTTTT	CASSPPGHTGELFF
.	TRBV11-1	TRBJ2-2	.	TGTGCCAGCAGCTTAGAGAGGCGCACCGGGGAGCTGTTTTTT	CASSLERRTGELFF
.	TRBV9	TRBJ2-2	.	TGTGCCAGCAGCGTAGTCGGGACTAACACCGGGGAGCTGTTTTTT	CASSVVGTNTGELFF
.	TRBV5-1	TRBJ2-2	.	TGCGCCAGCAGCGCGGACGGCTCGAACACCGGGGAGCTGTTTTTT	CASSADGSNTGELFF
.	TRBV3-1	TRBJ2-1	.	TGTGCCAGCAGCCAAGATCATACAGTAGAGCAGTTCTTC	CASSQDHTVEQFF
TRBD2	TRBV7-3	TRBJ2-1	.	TGTGCCAGCAGCCGGACTAGCCGCTCCTACAATGAGCAGTTCTTC	CASSRTSRSYNEQFF
TRBD1	TRBV30	TRBJ1-1	.	TGTGCCTGCGCACGGGACAGCCTGAACACTGAAGCTTTCTTT	CACARDSLNTEAFF
TRBD1	TRBV13	TRBJ2-4	.	TGTGCCAGCAGCTTAAGACAGGGCGCAAACATTCAGTACTTC	CASSLRQGANIQYF
.	TRBV3-1	TRBJ2-7	.	TGTGCCAGCAGCCAAGTCTTGGCTAGCCGCTTATACGAGCAGTACTTC	CASSQVLASRLYEQYF
TRBD1	TRBV2	TRBJ2-5	.	TGTGCCAGCAGTGCCGACAGGGGGCTAGGAGAGACCCAGTACTTC	CASSADRGLGETQYF
.	TRBV18	TRBJ2-7	.	TGTGCCAGCTCACCTGGTATAGGATACGAGCAGTACTTC	CASSPGIGYEQYF
TRBD1	TRBV27	TRBJ1-1	.	TGTGCCACAAAGGGCTTGGGACAGGGGATGAACACTGAAGCTTTCTTT	CATKGLGQGMNTEAFF
.	TRBV7-9	TRBJ2-7	.	TGTGCCAGCAGCCTCCCAGGGACTTACTACGAGCAGTACTTC	CASSLPGTYYEQYF
.	TRBV7-2	TRBJ2-1	.	TGTGCCAGCAGCTCGTACATCGGTAATGAGCAGTTCTTC	CASSSYIGNEQFF
.	TRBV23-1	TRBJ1-1	.	TGCGCCAGCAGACCAGGGGAGGAGAACACTGAAGCTTTCTTT	CASRPGEENTEAFF
.	TRBV9	TRBJ1-3	.	TGTGCCAGCAGCGTAGTGGGAACCTCTGGAAACACCATATATTTT	CASSVVGTSGNTIYF
.	TRBV10-3	TRBJ2-6	.	TGTGCCATCAGTCCAAGGGAATCTGGGGCCAACGTCCTGACTTTC	CAISPRESGANVLTF
TRBD2	TRBV14	TRBJ2-1	.	TGTGCCAGCAGCCCCGGGACTAGCGCTTACAATGAGCAGTTCTTC	CASSPGTSAYNEQFF
.	TRBV5-1	TRBJ2-7	.	TGCGCCAGCAGCCTGGTCACAACCTACGAGCAGTACTTC	CASSLVTTYEQYF
.	TRBV29-1	TRBJ1-2	once	TGCAGCGTTGGAGAGATAATCAGGGAATGGCGTAATGGCTACACCTTC	CSVGEIIREWRNGYTF
.	TRBV29-1	TRBJ2-5	.	TGCAGCGTTGAGGCCCAGGGACTCTCCCAGTACTTC	CSVEAQGLSQYF
.	TRBV4-1	TRBJ1-4	.	TGCGCCAGCAGCCAGCGGGCCGATAATGAAAAACTGTTTTTT	CASSQRADNEKLFF
TRBD1	TRBV28	TRBJ2-6	.	TGTGCCAGCAGTTTGTTGGGACAGGGGAAAACTGGGGCCAACGTCCTGACTTTC	CASSLLGQGKTGANVLTF
.	TRBV10-3	TRBJ2-1	.	TGTGCCATCAGTGCGGGCGGATACAATGAGCAGTTCTTC	CAISAGGYNEQFF
.	TRBV5-1	TRBJ1-1	once	TGCGCCAGCAGCTTTACCGGGACAAAGAACGTTGCTGAAGCTTTCTTT	CASSFTGTKNVAEAFF
.	TRBV7-2	TRBJ2-5	.	TGTGCCAGCAGCCTCGTTCGAGGAGGGGTGGGAGAGACCCAGTACTTC	CASSLVRGGVGETQYF
.	TRBV30	TRBJ1-2	.	TGTGCCTGGAGGTCGATAGCCGGGGGGCGAAGTGGCTACACCTTC	CAWRSIAGGRSGYTF
.	TRBV29-1	TRBJ2-3	once	TGCAGCGTTGCTATGGGGATCACAGATACGCAGTATTTT	CSVAMGITDTQYF
TRBD1	TRBV3-1	TRBJ1-1	.	TGTGCCAGCAGCCGAGGGACAGGCGGTCCCACTGAAGCTTTCTTT	CASSRGTGGPTEAFF
.	TRBV20-1	TRBJ2-2	.	TGCAGTGCTGCCCGATCGGGGCCCAATGCCGGGGAGCTGTTTTTT	CSAARSGPNAGELFF
TRBD2	TRBV29-1	TRBJ2-1	once	TGCAGCGTTAGACCTAGCGGGGAGAACAATGAGCAGTTCTTC	CSVRPSGENNEQFF
TRBD2	TRBV9	TRBJ2-3	.	TGTGCCAGCAGCGGGACTAGCGGGAACACAGATACGCAGTATTTT	CASSGTSGNTDTQYF
.	TRBV30	TRBJ2-1	.	TGTGCCTGGACCCGATCGAGGGTGACCTACAATGAGCAGTTCTTC	CAWTRSRVTYNEQFF
.	TRBV6-5	TRBJ1-3	.	TGTGCCAGCAGCCACCGGAGCTCTGGAAACACCATATATTTT	CASSHRSSGNTIYF
TRBD1	TRBV29-1	TRBJ1-4	.	TGCAGCGTCACACGGGACAGGGGTGAAAAACTGTTTTTT	CSVTRDRGEKLFF
TRBD1	TRBV25-1	TRBJ2-2	.	TGTGCCAGCAGTAGGACAGGGTCCACCGGGGAGCTGTTTTTT	CASSRTGSTGELFF
.	TRBV5-1	TRBJ2-2	.	TGCGCCAGCAGCTGGTACACCGGGGAGCTGTTTTTT	CASSWYTGELFF
.	TRBV9	TRBJ2-1	.	TGTGCCAGCAGCGGATTGAGAGGGTCCTACAATGAGCAGTTCTTC	CASSGLRGSYNEQFF
.	TRBV29-1	TRBJ2-5	.	TGCAGCGTTGAAAAGTTCGTGGCAGAGACCCAGTACTTC	CSVEKFVAETQYF
.	TRBV12-3/TRBV12-4	TRBJ1-5	.	TGTGCCAGCAGTACCTATAGCAATCAGCCCCAGCATTTT	CASSTYSNQPQHF
TRBD1	TRBV11-2	TRBJ1-4	.	TGTGCCAGCAGCCACAGGGACAGCACAACTAATGAAAAACTGTTTTTT	CASSHRDSTTNEKLFF